A single sample is the source of the 32 T cell receptor beta chains below, sequenced in a study of cytomegalovirus exposure and HLA in healthy donors. Amplification used 60 Vbeta primers and 13 Jbeta primers. The assay was immunoSEQ multiplex PCR, and TCRdb's table has in-frame clones only and misses some. The repertoire consists of some 90,000 clones, with about two thirds occurring once and the leading ten covering under 8.5%. Sequencing was performed on PBMCs. The receptors originated from a man in his sixties in good health and CMV-seronegative.

The V gene is TRBV5-1, the J gene TRBJ2-6, with a possible D match to TRBD1 (6 bases). Germline CDR1 reads SGHRS; CDR2 reads YFSETQ. This CDR3 spans 16 amino acids. Between the trimmed V and J ends, which lost 4 bases and 1 base, there was a span of 12 bases. The CDR3 DNA sequence: TGCGCCAGCAGCGTCCTAGGGGGTTCTGGGGCCAACGTCCTGACTTTC. Amino acid sequence: CASSVLGGSGANVLTF. Using reference TRBV5-1 and TRBJ2-6 for the parts outside the CDR3, the full variable domain is KAGVTQTPRYLIKTRGQQVTLSCSPISGHRSVSWYQQTPGQGLQFLFEYFSETQRNKGNFPGRFSGRQFSNSRSEMNVSTLELGDSALYLCASSVLGGSGANVLTFGAGSRLTVL.

This clone turned up a few times. The rearrangement joins TRBV5-4 to TRBJ2-7; TRBD2 is a possible D gene (6 bases). This CDR3 spans 13 amino acids. V dropped 4 bases and J dropped 7 bases, with 15 bases sitting between them. CDR1 SGHNT and CDR2 YYREEE come from the germline V gene (reference sequence). As DNA, the CDR3 is TGTGCCAGCAGCGAAACTTCAGGGAGGGAGCAGTACTTC. It translates to CASSETSGREQYF.

In this sample, this clone turned up once. The V call is TRBV6-6, the J call TRBJ2-1; D possibly corresponds to TRBD2 (6 bases). The germline V gene has CDR1 MNHNY and CDR2 SVGAGI (reference sequence). Trimming took 4 bases from V and 5 from J, leaving 18 bases between them. The CDR3 length is 16 residues. CDR3 residues: CASSFGGLSSNNEQFF. The CDR3 region has the DNA TGTGCCAGCAGTTTCGGGGGACTTTCCTCAAACAATGAGCAGTTCTTC.

The chain combines TRBV9 with TRBJ2-5, with 14 bases identical to TRBD2. This CDR3 spans 16 amino acids. The junction had 5 bases not matched to a gene; V was cut back by 3 bases and J by 4 bases. The germline V gene has CDR1 SGDLS and CDR2 YYNGEE. The CDR3 reads CASSETSGRAGETQYF. CDR3 DNA: TGTGCCAGCAGCGAGACTAGCGGGAGGGCCGGAGAGACCCAGTACTTC.

Only one count was recorded for this clone. The chain uses TRBV7-2 and TRBJ2-7; D unresolved. The CDR3 spans 13 residues. Germline V lookup: CDR1 SGHTA, CDR2 FQGNSA. Between the trimmed V and J ends, which lost 5 bases and 4 bases, there was a span of 12 bases. The chain's CDR3 is CASSPRQFYEQYF. Here the CDR3 DNA reads TGTGCCAGCAGCCCCCGACAATTTTACGAGCAGTACTTC.

This clone was picked up a small number of times. The chain combines TRBV5-6 with TRBJ1-3; D is undetermined. V was cut by 3 bases and J by 4 bases, with 11 bases left in between. CDR1 is SGHDT, CDR2 YYEEEE, per germline. The CDR3 is made up of 14 amino acids. CDR3 nucleotides: TGTGCCAGCAGCTATCTCGGAGAAGGAAACACCATATATTTT. This sequence encodes CASSYLGEGNTIYF. The whole variable domain, remainder taken from reference TRBV5-6 and TRBJ1-3, is DAGVTQSPTHLIKTRGQQVTLRCSPKSGHDTVSWYQQALGQGPQFIFQYYEEEERQRGNFPDRFSGHQFPNYSSELNVNALLLGDSALYLCASSYLGEGNTIYFGEGSWLTVV.

This clone was counted between two and nine times. The chain carries TRBV5-1 and TRBJ1-1; D call uncertain. Per germline, CDR1 SGHRS and CDR2 YFSETQ. The CDR3 has 14 amino acids. V was shortened by 0 bases and J by 1 base, with 7 bases between the two germline ends. The CDR3 coding sequence is TGCGCCAGCAGCTTGGATGCAGGGAACACTGAAGCTTTCTTT. Protein product: CASSLDAGNTEAFF.

This chain links TRBV11-2 with TRBJ1-1; 8 bases align to TRBD1. V lost 5 bases to trimming and J lost 6 bases; unmatched junction nucleotides: 5. The CDR3 has 13 amino acids. CDR1 is SGHAT and CDR2 is FQNNGV in the germline V gene. CDR3 amino acids: CASSTQGAAEAFF. The CDR3 DNA sequence: TGTGCCAGCAGCACGCAGGGGGCGGCTGAAGCTTTCTTT.

This sequence joins TRBV6-7 and TRBJ1-3; no firm D call. TRBV6-7 is annotated as an ORF whose role is uncertain. V was trimmed by 8 bases and J by 4 bases, leaving 6 bases between them. The CDR3 runs to 11 residues. The CDR3 sequence: CASSAGNTIYF. In DNA form, the CDR3 reads TGTGCCAGCTCAGCGGGAAACACCATATATTTT.

The V gene is TRBV5-1, the J gene TRBJ1-1, with D hard to call. Between the trimmed V and J ends, which lost 0 bases and 2 bases, there was a span of 14 bases. The CDR3 has 16 residues. CDR1 SGHRS and CDR2 YFSETQ come from the germline V gene. As DNA, the CDR3 is TGCGCCAGCAGCTTGGGATACAGCCACTTAAACACTGAAGCTTTCTTT. Protein product: CASSLGYSHLNTEAFF.

The chain has TRBV7-8 and TRBJ2-7, with D possibly being TRBD2 (7 bases). Germline V gene lookup returns CDR1 SGHVS and CDR2 FQNEAQ. The CDR3 has 14 amino acids. Trimming left V 11 bases short and J 4 bases short, with 21 bases between. The DNA of the CDR3 is TGTGCCTCCCGGAGGGGGGGCGCTAGGTACGAGCAGTACTTC. This sequence encodes CASRRGGARYEQYF. The full variable domain, completed using reference TRBV7-8 and TRBJ2-7, is GAGVSQSPRYKVAKRGQDVALRCDPISGHVSLFWYQQALGQGPEFLTYFQNEAQLDKSGLPSDRFFAERPEGSVSTLKIQRTQQEDSAVYLCASRRGGARYEQYFGPGTRLTVT.

The chain combines TRBV6-4 with TRBJ2-2; a weak D match, TRBD2 (5 bases). The germline CDR1 and CDR2 sequences are MRHNA and SNTAGT. The CDR3 spans 14 residues. Trimming took off 8 bases at V and 5 bases at J, with 15 bases between the two ends. The CDR3 coding sequence is TGTGCCAGCTCCGTTAGCGATGAAACCGGGGAGCTGTTTTTT. Translation gives CASSVSDETGELFF.

The chain has TRBV15 and TRBJ2-4, with D possibly TRBD1 on 5 matching bases. V lost 0 bases and J lost 0, with 12 bases in between. CDR1 and CDR2 (germline): LNHNV, YYDKDF (reference sequence). The CDR3 sequence is 17 residues long. CDR3 residues: CATSRDLRTRAKNIQYF. CDR3 DNA: TGTGCCACCAGCAGAGATCTTAGGACACGAGCCAAAAACATTCAGTACTTC.

This chain links TRBV7-2 with TRBJ2-3, with D perhaps TRBD2 (6 bases). The CDR3 contains 16 residues. Germline assignment: CDR1 SGHTA and CDR2 FQGNSA. The V gene lost 5 bases and the J gene lost 0 bases, with 15 bases spanning the gap. CDR3 DNA: TGTGCCAGCAGCCTCTTAGCGGATCTGAGCACAGATACGCAGTATTTT. Translating gives CASSLLADLSTDTQYF. Full variable domain (outside the CDR3, taken from reference TRBV7-2 and TRBJ2-3): GAGVSQSPSNKVTEKGKDVELRCDPISGHTALYWYRQSLGQGLEFLIYFQGNSAPDKSGLPSDRFSAERTGGSVSTLTIQRTQQEDSAVYLCASSLLADLSTDTQYFGPGTRLTVL.

The genes are TRBV6-1 and TRBJ2-7; 7 nucleotides align to TRBD1. The CDR3 has 15 residues. The junction had 9 bases not matched to a gene; V was cut back by 5 bases and J by 2 bases. Germline CDR1 reads MNHNS; CDR2 reads SASEGT. The DNA of the CDR3 is TGTGCCAGCAGTAGGGGGCCGGACGGAACCTACGAGCAGTACTTC. Protein product: CASSRGPDGTYEQYF.

V gene TRBV2 combines with J gene TRBJ1-5; 7 positions agree with TRBD1. The CDR3 is made up of 13 amino acids. Germline CDR1 SNHLY, CDR2 FYNNEI. Trimming removed 10 bases from V and 6 bases from J; junction bases left unmatched: 9. This chain's CDR3 is CATKQGLGQPQHF. In DNA, the CDR3 is TGTGCCACAAAACAGGGGTTGGGTCAGCCCCAGCATTTT.

This chain links TRBV19 with TRBJ2-5; tentative D call: TRBD1 (5 bases). With 2 bases removed from V and 2 bases from J, the gap between germline ends came to 9 bases. CDR1 is LNHDA, CDR2 SQIVND, per germline (reference sequence). There are 14 residues in the CDR3. CDR3 bases: TGTGCCAGTAGTATAACAGGAGCGCAAGAGACCCAGTACTTC. Residues: CASSITGAQETQYF.

The CDR3 nucleotides read TGTGCCAGTTTAGCGGGGGGATCAGATACGCAGTATTTT. As protein: CASLAGGSDTQYF. The chain employs TRBV28 and TRBJ2-3; TRBD2 matches 10 bases. This CDR3 comprises 13 residues. V was pared by 9 bases and J by 4 bases, with 4 bases of the junction left unmatched. Germline V gene data show CDR1 as MDHEN and CDR2 as SYDVKM.

The chain links TRBV10-3 to TRBJ1-1, with unresolved D. Trimming took 4 bases from V and 0 from J, leaving 15 bases between them. Germline V lookup: CDR1 ENHRY, CDR2 SYGVKD. The CDR3 is 16 residues long. CDR3 DNA sequence: TGTGCCATCAGTGGGCGGGAACAGAGCTTGAACACTGAAGCTTTCTTT. As protein: CAISGREQSLNTEAFF.

This chain joins TRBV5-6 and TRBJ2-3; the D gene is possibly TRBD2 (6 bases). The V and J ends lost 8 bases and 0 bases respectively, with 13 bases between them. Germline V lookup: CDR1 SGHDT, CDR2 YYEEEE. The CDR3 has 14 residues. The DNA for the CDR3 is TGTGCCAGTTTTAGGGAGGATAGCACAGATACGCAGTATTTT. Amino acids: CASFREDSTDTQYF.

The chain couples TRBV4-3 to TRBJ2-1; 7 bases match TRBD2. CDR3 length equals 15 residues. Germline values: CDR1 LGHNA, CDR2 YSLEER. Trimming took 4 bases from V and 3 from J; bases not matched to a gene: 6. The CDR3 here is CASSRGSGGYNEQFF. CDR3 DNA sequence: TGCGCCAGCAGCCGGGGATCGGGGGGCTACAATGAGCAGTTCTTC.

The chain combines TRBV7-8 with TRBJ2-5; 7 bases agree with TRBD1. The V gene's germline CDR1 is SGHVS and CDR2 FQNEAQ. The V and J ends lost 5 bases and 3 bases, in that order; junction bases with no gene match: 6. The CDR3 loop spans 14 amino acids. Written as DNA, the CDR3 is TGTGCCAGCAGCACGGGGACAGAGAAAGAGACCCAGTACTTC. Amino acid sequence: CASSTGTEKETQYF. The full variable domain, its missing parts supplied by reference TRBV7-8 and TRBJ2-5, is GAGVSQSPRYKVAKRGQDVALRCDPISGHVSLFWYQQALGQGPEFLTYFQNEAQLDKSGLPSDRFFAERPEGSVSTLKIQRTQQEDSAVYLCASSTGTEKETQYFGPGTRLLVL.

The chain uses TRBV4-1 and TRBJ2-2; D is possibly TRBD1 (6 bases). Germline loops: CDR1 MGHRA, CDR2 YSYEKL. This CDR3 comprises 15 residues. Trimming took 5 bases from V and 0 from J, leaving 10 bases between them. CDR3 DNA: TGCGCCAGCAGCGGCAACAGGGCGAACACCGGGGAGCTGTTTTTT. It translates to CASSGNRANTGELFF.

The gene calls are TRBV28 and TRBJ1-5; D unclear. CDR1 MDHEN and CDR2 SYDVKM come from the germline V gene. This CDR3 region has 15 residues. The ends were cut back, 5 bases at V and 0 bases at J, with 11 bases in the middle. Here the CDR3 reads CASSARFYSNQPQHF. CDR3 nucleotides: TGTGCCAGCAGTGCCAGGTTTTATAGCAATCAGCCCCAGCATTTT.

This sequence joins TRBV28 and TRBJ2-7; 7 nucleotides line up with TRBD1. The CDR3 is made up of 15 amino acids. The V segment lost 4 bases and the J segment 2 bases; nucleotides outside the gene matches: 8. Germline V gene lookup returns CDR1 MDHEN and CDR2 SYDVKM. The CDR3, as DNA: TGTGCCAGCAGTTCGACCGGGACAGTGCCCTACGAGCAGTACTTC. This sequence encodes CASSSTGTVPYEQYF.

This sequence joins TRBV19 and TRBJ2-5; TRBD1 matches 8 bases. The CDR3 covers 15 residues. Trimming cost V 4 bases and J 4 bases; bases outside gene matches: 8. Germline values: CDR1 LNHDA, CDR2 SQIVND (reference sequence). CDR3 residues: CASSTSNGQGETQYF. CDR3 coding DNA: TGTGCCAGTAGTACATCTAATGGACAGGGAGAGACCCAGTACTTC.

This chain joins TRBV29-1 and TRBJ2-3; D is perhaps TRBD2 (5 bases). The CDR3 consists of 13 residues. CDR1 and CDR2 (germline): SQVTM, ANQGSEA. Trimming took 0 bases from V and 12 from J, leaving 16 bases between them. CDR3 loop: CSVEDPGIDAQYF. The CDR3 DNA follows: TGCAGCGTTGAAGATCCGGGAATTGATGCACAGTATTTT.

In this sample, this clone turned up a few times. Additional DNA sequences in this sample encode the identical CDR3. The chain employs TRBV5-1 and TRBJ2-1, with 8 bases that match TRBD2. The CDR3 consists of 15 residues. Germline V gene lookup returns CDR1 SGHRS and CDR2 YFSETQ. After removal of 0 bases from V and 4 bases from J, the junction contained 3 bases not matched to a gene. The CDR3 nucleotides are TGCGCCAGCAGCTTGGGGTCTAGCGGGTACAATGAGCAGTTCTTC. Translating gives CASSLGSSGYNEQFF.

This clone has only one observation. The J gene is TRBJ2-1, the V gene TRBV5-1; D possibly corresponds to TRBD2 (7 bases). Trimming left V 3 bases short and J 4 bases short, with 20 bases between. The CDR3 is 17 residues long. Per germline, CDR1 SGHRS and CDR2 YFSETQ. The chain's CDR3 is CASSSRRGAILYNEQFF. CDR3 nucleotides: TGCGCCAGCAGCTCCCGACGGGGGGCGATTTTATACAATGAGCAGTTCTTC.

The chain employs TRBV27 and TRBJ2-2; TRBD2 aligns across 10 bases. The CDR3 has 16 residues. The germline V gene encodes CDR1 MNHEY and CDR2 SMNVEV (reference sequence). With 1 base clipped from V and 6 bases from J, the junction kept 5 bases outside the gene matches. CDR3 loop: CASSLYASGSAGELFF. DNA for the CDR3: TGTGCCAGCAGTTTATATGCTAGCGGGAGTGCCGGGGAGCTGTTTTTT.

This clone was recorded once. The V gene is TRBV5-4, the J gene TRBJ1-3, with a tentative D call TRBD1 (6 bases). The length of the CDR3 is 15 residues. V lost 2 bases to trimming and J lost 4 bases, with 13 bases between them. Germline CDR1 SGHNT, CDR2 YYREEE (reference sequence). CDR3 nucleotides: TGTGCCAGCAGCTTAATGACTGGGACAGGAAACACCATATATTTT. It specifies CASSLMTGTGNTIYF.

V is TRBV19 and J is TRBJ2-1, with 11 bases that match TRBD1. The CDR3 length is 15 residues. With V trimmed by 3 bases and J by 4 bases, 2 bases remained unmatched. Looked up from germline, CDR1 is LNHDA and CDR2 is SQIVND (reference sequence). CDR3 DNA: TGTGCCAGTAGTATGGGACAGGGGGGGTACAATGAGCAGTTCTTC. Protein product: CASSMGQGGYNEQFF.